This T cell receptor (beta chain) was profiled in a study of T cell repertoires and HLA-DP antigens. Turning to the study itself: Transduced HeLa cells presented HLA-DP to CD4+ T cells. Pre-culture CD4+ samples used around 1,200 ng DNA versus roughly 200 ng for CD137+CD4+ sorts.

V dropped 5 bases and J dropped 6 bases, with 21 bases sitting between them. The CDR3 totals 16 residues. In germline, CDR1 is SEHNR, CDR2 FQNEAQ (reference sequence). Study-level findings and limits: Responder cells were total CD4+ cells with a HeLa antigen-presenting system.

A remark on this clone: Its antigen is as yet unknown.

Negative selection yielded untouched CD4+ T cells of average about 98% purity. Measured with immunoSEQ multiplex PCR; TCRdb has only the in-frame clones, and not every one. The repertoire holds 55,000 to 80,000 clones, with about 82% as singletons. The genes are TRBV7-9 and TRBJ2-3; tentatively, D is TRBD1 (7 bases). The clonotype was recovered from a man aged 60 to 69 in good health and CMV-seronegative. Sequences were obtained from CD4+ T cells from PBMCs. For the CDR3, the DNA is TGTGCCAGCAGCCCCCAGGGGGGCCTTGCAAGCGATACGCAGTATTTT. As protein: CASSPQGGLASDTQYF.